Listed below are T cell receptor beta chains from one sample, sequenced in a study of T-cell memory formation after mild COVID-19. Using its own MiXCR run on the 5' RACE reads, TCRdb lists one record per CDR3 protein. This table holds about 170,000 distinct CDR3 sequences, 10% to 15% found once. What was sequenced was PBMCs or a T cell subset sorted from them (not recorded which). The source of these receptors is a man aged 18 to 29 who had mild COVID-19 (a few samples of this study predate the infection). Cell type and time point are not known. Both conserved end residues are trimmed from each CDR3. Fields, in order: J gene, V gene, clone size, CDR3 protein. Not every row has a clone size; where given, it reads once, few, many or a size class.

j_gene: TRBJ1-2
v_gene: TRBV4-1
abundance: many
CDR3aa: ASSQVRDSNYGYT

j_gene: TRBJ1-4
v_gene: TRBV5-1
abundance: NA
CDR3aa: ASSLASGTGIRYGLF

j_gene: TRBJ2-7
v_gene: TRBV7-2
abundance: NA
CDR3aa: ASSTSGGGYEQY

j_gene: TRBJ1-3
v_gene: TRBV18
abundance: NA
CDR3aa: ASSPSPGSGGNTIY

j_gene: TRBJ1-2
v_gene: TRBV20-1
abundance: few
CDR3aa: GGTGGWYGYT

j_gene: TRBJ1-2
v_gene: TRBV3-1
abundance: few
CDR3aa: ASSHLGGYT

j_gene: TRBJ2-5
v_gene: TRBV15
abundance: NA
CDR3aa: ATSRVPETQY

j_gene: TRBJ2-4
v_gene: TRBV5-1
abundance: few
CDR3aa: ASSPGQGAGIQY

j_gene: TRBJ1-6
v_gene: TRBV18
abundance: few
CDR3aa: ASSPLRGLGSPLH

j_gene: TRBJ1-1
v_gene: TRBV5-1
abundance: NA
CDR3aa: ASSLRVGDGEAF

j_gene: TRBJ1-2
v_gene: TRBV29-1
abundance: few
CDR3aa: SVATSQWGASYGYT

j_gene: TRBJ2-3
v_gene: TRBV9
abundance: NA
CDR3aa: ASSVGGSGTDTQY

j_gene: TRBJ1-2
v_gene: TRBV5-6
abundance: few
CDR3aa: ASSLPGQALVYGYT

j_gene: TRBJ1-1
v_gene: TRBV5-1
abundance: NA
CDR3aa: ASSPARPSEAF

j_gene: TRBJ2-1
v_gene: TRBV12-3/TRBV12-4
abundance: many
CDR3aa: ASSAGHGNNEQF

j_gene: TRBJ1-1
v_gene: TRBV3-1
abundance: few
CDR3aa: ASSQGYTEAF

j_gene: TRBJ1-1
v_gene: TRBV5-1
abundance: few
CDR3aa: ASSLNTGTTEAF

j_gene: TRBJ2-7
v_gene: TRBV21-1
abundance: NA
CDR3aa: ASSKPGFYEQY

j_gene: TRBJ2-3
v_gene: TRBV5-6
abundance: NA
CDR3aa: ASSWKQGADTQY

j_gene: TRBJ1-1
v_gene: TRBV18
abundance: NA
CDR3aa: ASSPERNTEAF

j_gene: TRBJ2-7
v_gene: TRBV24-1
abundance: NA
CDR3aa: ATSDLICDRGGYEQY

j_gene: TRBJ2-1
v_gene: TRBV7-3
abundance: NA
CDR3aa: ASSSTPGLAGGEQF

j_gene: TRBJ2-2
v_gene: TRBV5-1
abundance: many
CDR3aa: ASSFSLVQAGELF

j_gene: TRBJ2-5
v_gene: TRBV5-1
abundance: NA
CDR3aa: ASSPGQGASYQETQY

j_gene: TRBJ2-5
v_gene: TRBV7-2
abundance: many
CDR3aa: ASSLMDGQETQY

j_gene: TRBJ2-7
v_gene: TRBV7-2
abundance: NA
CDR3aa: ASRLDRDRYEQY

j_gene: TRBJ2-1
v_gene: TRBV5-1
abundance: NA
CDR3aa: ASSRRGGTSNEQF

j_gene: TRBJ1-5
v_gene: TRBV12-3/TRBV12-4
abundance: few
CDR3aa: ASRGPGQSNQPQH

j_gene: TRBJ2-3
v_gene: TRBV7-2
abundance: few
CDR3aa: ASSLRSSGVPDTQY

j_gene: TRBJ2-3
v_gene: TRBV7-9
abundance: many
CDR3aa: ASSLTSGATDTQY

j_gene: TRBJ1-2
v_gene: TRBV5-1
abundance: many
CDR3aa: ASSRQGNGDYGYT

j_gene: TRBJ1-2
v_gene: TRBV20-1
abundance: few
CDR3aa: SAPNQGSYGYT

j_gene: TRBJ2-3
v_gene: TRBV15
abundance: NA
CDR3aa: ATRWTGGAIDTQY

j_gene: TRBJ2-1
v_gene: TRBV20-1
abundance: NA
CDR3aa: SAKFGSSYNEQF

j_gene: TRBJ1-1
v_gene: TRBV20-1
abundance: NA
CDR3aa: SARMSGVDEAF

j_gene: TRBJ2-1
v_gene: TRBV14
abundance: NA
CDR3aa: ASSHPGQGWMGSYNEQF

j_gene: TRBJ2-4
v_gene: TRBV5-1
abundance: many
CDR3aa: ASSLGQGLSKNIQY

j_gene: TRBJ2-3
v_gene: TRBV12-5
abundance: NA
CDR3aa: ASGLGQGTDTQY

j_gene: TRBJ2-3
v_gene: TRBV11-2
abundance: few
CDR3aa: ASSLNWGGDTQY

j_gene: TRBJ2-3
v_gene: TRBV23-1
abundance: NA
CDR3aa: ASSQSGGSTDTQY

j_gene: TRBJ1-6
v_gene: TRBV4-3
abundance: NA
CDR3aa: ASSQDLDDRGRIGPLH

j_gene: TRBJ1-3
v_gene: TRBV5-1
abundance: once
CDR3aa: ASSLVGSPSGNTIY

j_gene: TRBJ2-5
v_gene: TRBV7-2
abundance: many
CDR3aa: ASSGGLQETQY

j_gene: TRBJ2-1
v_gene: TRBV9
abundance: NA
CDR3aa: ASTVDGSVHEQF

j_gene: TRBJ2-7
v_gene: TRBV14
abundance: few
CDR3aa: ASSQVLSYEQY

j_gene: TRBJ2-4
v_gene: TRBV7-3
abundance: few
CDR3aa: ASSRDRDDIQY

j_gene: TRBJ2-7
v_gene: TRBV6-1
abundance: many
CDR3aa: ASRGQLLYEQY

j_gene: TRBJ2-5
v_gene: TRBV5-1
abundance: NA
CDR3aa: ASSSTSGGRETQY

j_gene: TRBJ2-3
v_gene: TRBV7-3
abundance: NA
CDR3aa: ASSLNRRGAQDTQY

j_gene: TRBJ1-4
v_gene: TRBV29-1
abundance: NA
CDR3aa: SVAGWATNEKLF

j_gene: TRBJ2-5
v_gene: TRBV20-1
abundance: NA
CDR3aa: SAHLVNGGYQETQY

j_gene: TRBJ1-2
v_gene: TRBV24-1
abundance: few
CDR3aa: ATSAGGFNYGYT

j_gene: TRBJ2-5
v_gene: TRBV7-2
abundance: few
CDR3aa: ASSLGQTSLGETQY

j_gene: TRBJ2-3
v_gene: TRBV4-2
abundance: NA
CDR3aa: ASSQDVPRGVTDTQY

j_gene: TRBJ1-5
v_gene: TRBV25-1
abundance: NA
CDR3aa: ASSETGGQPQH

j_gene: TRBJ2-5
v_gene: TRBV7-2
abundance: few
CDR3aa: ASTLEGGGETQY

j_gene: TRBJ1-2
v_gene: TRBV12-3/TRBV12-4
abundance: NA
CDR3aa: ASSPSSTRVGYT

j_gene: TRBJ1-1
v_gene: TRBV20-1
abundance: few
CDR3aa: SARKSPDSEAF

j_gene: TRBJ2-1
v_gene: TRBV5-1
abundance: many
CDR3aa: ASSSGAGDYNEQF